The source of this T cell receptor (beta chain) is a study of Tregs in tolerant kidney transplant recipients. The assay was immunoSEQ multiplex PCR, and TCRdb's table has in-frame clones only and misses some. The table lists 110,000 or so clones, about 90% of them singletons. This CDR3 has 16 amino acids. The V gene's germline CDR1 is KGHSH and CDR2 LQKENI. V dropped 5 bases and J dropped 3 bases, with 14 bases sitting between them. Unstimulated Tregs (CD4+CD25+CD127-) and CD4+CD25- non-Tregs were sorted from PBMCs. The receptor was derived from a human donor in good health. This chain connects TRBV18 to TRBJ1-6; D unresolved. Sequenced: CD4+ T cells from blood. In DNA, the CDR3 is TGTGCCAGCTCAACCTCCCAGGCCGACTATAATTCACCCCTCCACTTT. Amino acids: CASSTSQADYNSPLHF.